This T cell receptor beta chain was obtained from a study of tumor-infiltrating lymphocytes in primary liver carcinoma. The template, 500 ng total RNA, yielded TCR beta cDNA made with a constant-region primer. Each TCR beta library was derived from three nested multiplex PCR rounds that employed slightly modified ARM-PCR. The first two PCR rounds, around 10 cycles each, used TRBV1-TRBV30 forward primers and a C-beta reverse primer. TCRdb analysed the multiplex PCR reads with MiXCR anew, one entry per CDR3 protein. The sample lists about 190,000 distinct CDR3 sequences; about 82% were seen once. From unsorted bulk tissue weighing roughly 17-31 mg, DNA and RNA were co-extracted. More than 80% viable tumor cells made up every tumor sample. In germline, CDR1 is SQVTM, CDR2 ANQGSEA. This CDR3 region has 14 residues. The germline V and J ends were trimmed by 5 bases and 5 bases, with 19 bases remaining between them.

This TCR was recovered from a man aged 40-55 years with primary liver carcinoma and hepatitis B virus infection. V gene TRBV29-1 combines with J gene TRBJ2-7; D gene ambiguous. Material for sequencing was tumor tissue from primary liver carcinoma. CDR3 coding DNA: TGCAGCGTTAGACCGGAACTAAGTGTCCACGAGCAGTACTTC. This sequence encodes CSVRPELSVHEQYF.